The 22 T cell receptor beta chains in this list originate from one sample, sequenced in a study of blood T cell repertoires in COVID-19. Produced via immunoSEQ multiplex PCR; TCRdb's table is partial and in-frame only. This sample has hundreds of thousands of clones; approximately 82% occur once, and the top ten carry roughly 4.7%. Input material: PBMCs or T cells enriched from blood (not recorded which). These TCRs come from a man between 35 and 55 years old who had been exposed to COVID-19.

The rearrangement uses TRBV6-5 and TRBJ2-5; 7 bases fit TRBD1. J lost 4 bases, V lost 2 bases, and 10 bases had no gene match. This CDR3 is 16 amino acids long. CDR1 and CDR2 from the germline V gene are MNHEY and SVGAGI. The CDR3 DNA follows: TGTGCCAGCAGTTACCGAGTTCAGGGGGTGGGAGAGACCCAGTACTTC. Its translation: CASSYRVQGVGETQYF.

V usage is TRBV5-6 and J usage is TRBJ1-5, with D possibly matching TRBD1 (6 bases). V shed 3 bases and J shed 7 bases, with 14 bases lying between them. Germline V gives CDR1 SGHDT, CDR2 YYEEEE. The CDR3 runs 14 residues. The chain's CDR3 is CASSWRGAGQPQHF. CDR3 in DNA: TGTGCCAGCAGCTGGCGGGGGGCCGGCCAGCCCCAGCATTTT.

The chain carries TRBV6-5 and TRBJ2-7; D might be TRBD2 (6 bases). The V and J ends lost 4 bases and 6 bases respectively, with 7 bases between them. The CDR3 consists of 11 residues. Germline V gene sequence: CDR1 MNHEY, CDR2 SVGAGI. This CDR3 is CASSFGGEQYF. The CDR3 DNA reads as TGTGCCAGCAGTTTCGGGGGCGAGCAGTACTTC.

Only a few counts were recorded for this clone. The V call is TRBV5-4, the J call TRBJ1-6; D remains ambiguous. The CDR3 is 13 residues long. Trimming removed 4 bases at V and 11 bases at J, with 13 bases between. Germline V CDR1 and CDR2: SGHNT, YYREEE (reference sequence). The CDR3 here is CASSEDSTTPLHF. The CDR3 DNA follows: TGTGCCAGCAGCGAGGACTCAACTACACCCCTCCACTTT. Complete variable domain (other parts from reference TRBV5-4 and TRBJ1-6): ETGVTQSPTHLIKTRGQQVTLRCSSQSGHNTVSWYQQALGQGPQFIFQYYREEENGRGNFPPRFSGLQFPNYSSELNVNALELDDSALYLCASSEDSTTPLHFGNGTRLTVT.

This chain joins TRBV5-8 and TRBJ2-3, with 7 bases aligning to TRBD2. The CDR3 totals 17 residues. Germline CDR1 is SGHTS and CDR2 is YDEGEE. With V trimmed by 4 bases and J by 2 bases, 13 bases remained unmatched. In DNA form, the CDR3 reads TGTGCCAGCAGCAAAATCCCTAGCGGTCTAACCACAGATACGCAGTATTTT. Its protein product is CASSKIPSGLTTDTQYF.

The V gene is TRBV7-8, the J gene TRBJ1-2; tentatively, D is TRBD1 (6 bases). The CDR3 has 14 amino acids. Germline V gene data show CDR1 as SGHVS and CDR2 as FQNEAQ. V lost 0 bases to trimming and J lost 4 bases, with 9 bases between them. The CDR3 reads CASSLAGQVYGYTF. The CDR3, as DNA: TGTGCCAGCAGCTTAGCGGGACAAGTCTATGGCTACACCTTC. Looking up the rest from reference TRBV7-8 and TRBJ1-2 gives the full variable domain: GAGVSQSPRYKVAKRGQDVALRCDPISGHVSLFWYQQALGQGPEFLTYFQNEAQLDKSGLPSDRFFAERPEGSVSTLKIQRTQQEDSAVYLCASSLAGQVYGYTFGSGTRLTVV.

V is TRBV5-4 and J is TRBJ2-1, with 12 bases that match TRBD2. Germline-derived CDR1 and CDR2 are SGHNT and YYREEE (reference sequence). V shed 4 bases and J 7 bases; nucleotides not matched to a gene: 9. This CDR3 contains 16 residues. The CDR3 DNA sequence: TGTGCCAGCAGCGCCCCTAGCGGGAGGGGTATAAATGAGCAGTTCTTC. The encoded protein is CASSAPSGRGINEQFF. The variable domain in full, with the rest retrieved from reference TRBV5-4 and TRBJ2-1, is ETGVTQSPTHLIKTRGQQVTLRCSSQSGHNTVSWYQQALGQGPQFIFQYYREEENGRGNFPPRFSGLQFPNYSSELNVNALELDDSALYLCASSAPSGRGINEQFFGPGTRLTVL.

The chain has TRBV6-5 and TRBJ2-7, with D perhaps TRBD1 (6 bases). Trimming shortened V by 7 bases and J by 0 bases, and 13 bases separated the two germline ends. Germline CDR1 reads MNHEY; CDR2 reads SVGAGI. CDR3 length: 14 residues. CDR3 sequence (DNA): TGTGCCAGCAATCTCGACAGGAGCTCCTACGAGCAGTACTTC. Its protein is CASNLDRSSYEQYF.

The genes are TRBV7-2 and TRBJ2-5; 11 bases are shared with TRBD2. V dropped 5 bases and J dropped 0; count of bases not matched to a gene: 5. This CDR3 comprises 16 residues. Germline V lookup: CDR1 SGHTA, CDR2 FQGNSA. The CDR3 sequence is CASSDWTSGYQETQYF. CDR3 bases: TGTGCCAGCAGCGATTGGACTAGCGGGTACCAAGAGACCCAGTACTTC.

V is TRBV19 and J is TRBJ1-4, with TRBD1 matching over 7 bases. J lost 7 bases, V lost 6 bases, and 8 bases had no gene match. Germline CDR1 and CDR2: LNHDA and SQIVND (reference sequence). The CDR3 is made up of 14 amino acids. As DNA, the CDR3 is TGTGCCAGTAGGGCAGACAGGGTTACTGAAAAACTGTTTTTT. Its translation: CASRADRVTEKLFF.

This clone was seen only once. The CDR3 DNA sequence: TGTGCCTGGTCTGGGGACTCACGGCACAATGAGCAGTTCTTC. Translating gives CAWSGDSRHNEQFF. V gene TRBV30 combines with J gene TRBJ2-1, with D possibly TRBD2 on 6 matching bases. The V and J ends lost 5 bases and 5 bases respectively, with 16 bases between them. Germline lookup yields CDR1 GTSNPN and CDR2 SVGIG (reference sequence). The CDR3 sequence is 14 residues long.

This chain connects TRBV7-8 to TRBJ2-7; 9 bases align to TRBD1. The CDR3 contains 15 residues. Per germline, CDR1 SGHVS and CDR2 FQNEAQ. The V and J ends lost 2 bases and 6 bases, in that order; junction bases with no gene match: 8. The CDR3 DNA reads as TGTGCCAGCAGCTTAACGGGGACAGGGTTAGGCGAGCAGTACTTC. This sequence encodes CASSLTGTGLGEQYF.

The rearrangement links TRBV25-1 to TRBJ1-5; D uncertain. Trimming cost V 5 bases and J 0 bases, with 11 bases left between them. This CDR3 comprises 15 residues. Germline V gives CDR1 MGHDK, CDR2 SYGVNS. CDR3 amino acids: CASSNSAGSNQPQHF. In DNA form, the CDR3 reads TGTGCCAGCAGTAACTCGGCGGGTAGCAATCAGCCCCAGCATTTT.

This sequence joins TRBV6-1 and TRBJ2-1, with 12 nucleotides matching TRBD2. Germline CDR1 reads MNHNS; CDR2 reads SASEGT. The trim removed 2 bases at V and 9 bases at J, leaving 2 bases unmatched. The CDR3 sequence is 14 residues long. The CDR3 DNA reads as TGTGCCAGCAGTGAAACGGGACTAGCGGGTGAGCAGTTCTTC. Protein sequence: CASSETGLAGEQFF.

The chain combines TRBV3-1 (or the pseudogene TRBV3-2) with TRBJ2-1; 11 nucleotides line up with TRBD2. V dropped 8 bases and J dropped 4; count of bases not matched to a gene: 16. CDR1 is LGHDT and CDR2 is YNNKEL in the germline V gene (reference sequence). CDR3 length equals 18 residues. The DNA of the CDR3 is TGTGCCAGCGGAAACATAGCGGGAGGGCCCGTTCTTTACAATGAGCAGTTCTTC. Residues: CASGNIAGGPVLYNEQFF.

This chain uses TRBV12-3 or TRBV12-4 with TRBJ2-7, with a possible D match to TRBD1 (6 bases). This CDR3 comprises 11 residues. Trimming cost V 6 bases and J 7 bases, with 10 bases left between them. The CDR3 reads CASSHTGEQYF. Here the CDR3 DNA reads TGTGCCAGCAGCCATACAGGGGAGCAGTACTTC.

Only a few counts were recorded for this clone. The V call is TRBV5-5, the J call TRBJ1-4; 9 nucleotides match TRBD1. Trimming removed 4 bases from V and 8 bases from J; junction bases left unmatched: 9. The CDR3 runs 15 residues. The germline V gene encodes CDR1 SGHKS and CDR2 YYEKEE (reference sequence). The DNA for the CDR3 is TGTGCCAGCAGCAATCCGGGACAGGGCGGGGAAAAACTGTTTTTT. Its translation: CASSNPGQGGEKLFF.

The chain recombines TRBV6-5 with TRBJ2-3; D remains ambiguous. Germline CDR1 reads MNHEY; CDR2 reads SVGAGI. This CDR3 contains 12 residues. Trimming removed 5 bases from V and 2 bases from J, with 5 bases in between. CDR3 residues: CASSTNTDTQYF. In DNA, the CDR3 is TGTGCCAGCAGTACAAACACAGATACGCAGTATTTT.

The V gene is TRBV24-1, the J gene TRBJ2-1; the D gene is possibly TRBD2 (6 bases). The CDR3 runs 14 residues. Germline V lookup: CDR1 KGHDR, CDR2 SFDVKD. Trimming stripped 6 bases from V and 0 bases from J, with 8 bases between. The CDR3 reads CATSMGGSYNEQFF. Here the CDR3 DNA reads TGTGCCACCAGTATGGGGGGCTCCTACAATGAGCAGTTCTTC.

This clone showed up many times. The CDR3 DNA is TGTGCCAGCCGGGAGCGAAACCCCATCCAAGAGACCCAGTACTTC. Translated: CASRERNPIQETQYF. This chain uses TRBV2 with TRBJ2-5, with D perhaps matching TRBD2 (6 bases). The CDR3 is made up of 15 amino acids. Germline V gene sequence: CDR1 SNHLY, CDR2 FYNNEI. V dropped 8 bases and J dropped 1 base, with 17 bases sitting between them.

The rearrangement joins TRBV3-1 (or the pseudogene TRBV3-2) to TRBJ2-7, with 14 bases matching TRBD2. J was trimmed by 5 bases and V by 4 bases; bases with no gene match: 13. Germline CDR1 is LGHDT and CDR2 is YNNKEL (reference sequence). The CDR3 is made up of 18 amino acids. The CDR3, as DNA: TGTGCCAGCAGCCCGGGACTAGCGGGAGCGAGAGTCTGGAACGAGCAGTACTTC. Protein: CASSPGLAGARVWNEQYF.

V usage is TRBV5-1 and J usage is TRBJ1-1; weak D call: TRBD1 (6 bases). The CDR3 runs to 13 residues. Trimming shortened V by 4 bases and J by 1 base, and 8 bases separated the two germline ends. Looked up from germline, CDR1 is SGHRS and CDR2 is YFSETQ. Written as DNA, the CDR3 is TGCGCCAGCAGCCCAGGGGCGAACACTGAAGCTTTCTTT. It codes for CASSPGANTEAFF.